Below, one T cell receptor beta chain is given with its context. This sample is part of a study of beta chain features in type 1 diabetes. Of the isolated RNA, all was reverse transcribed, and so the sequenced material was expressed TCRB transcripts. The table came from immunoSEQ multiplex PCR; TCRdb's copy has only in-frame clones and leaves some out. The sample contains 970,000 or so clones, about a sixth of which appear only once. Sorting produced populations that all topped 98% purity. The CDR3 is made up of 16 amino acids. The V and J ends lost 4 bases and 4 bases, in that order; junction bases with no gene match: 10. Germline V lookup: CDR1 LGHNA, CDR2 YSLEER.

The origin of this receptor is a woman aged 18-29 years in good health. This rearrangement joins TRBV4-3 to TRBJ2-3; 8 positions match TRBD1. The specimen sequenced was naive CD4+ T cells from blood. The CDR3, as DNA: TGCGCCAGCAGCCTCTCCCTAGGACAGGGCTCAGATACGCAGTATTTT. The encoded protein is CASSLSLGQGSDTQYF.